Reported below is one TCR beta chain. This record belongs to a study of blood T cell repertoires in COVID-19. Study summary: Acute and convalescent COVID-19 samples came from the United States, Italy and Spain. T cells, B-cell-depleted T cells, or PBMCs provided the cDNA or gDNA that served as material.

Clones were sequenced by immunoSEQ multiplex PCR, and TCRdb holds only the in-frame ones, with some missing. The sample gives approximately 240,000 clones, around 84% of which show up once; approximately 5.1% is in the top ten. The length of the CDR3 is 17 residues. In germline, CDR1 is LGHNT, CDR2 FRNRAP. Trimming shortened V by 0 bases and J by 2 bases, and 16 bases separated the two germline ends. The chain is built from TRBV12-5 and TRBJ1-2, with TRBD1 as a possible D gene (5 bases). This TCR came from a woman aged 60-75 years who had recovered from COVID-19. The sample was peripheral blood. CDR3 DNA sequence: TGTGCTAGTGGTTTGGTACAGCTTTTACAGGCGAACTATGGCTACACCTTC. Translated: CASGLVQLLQANYGYTF.